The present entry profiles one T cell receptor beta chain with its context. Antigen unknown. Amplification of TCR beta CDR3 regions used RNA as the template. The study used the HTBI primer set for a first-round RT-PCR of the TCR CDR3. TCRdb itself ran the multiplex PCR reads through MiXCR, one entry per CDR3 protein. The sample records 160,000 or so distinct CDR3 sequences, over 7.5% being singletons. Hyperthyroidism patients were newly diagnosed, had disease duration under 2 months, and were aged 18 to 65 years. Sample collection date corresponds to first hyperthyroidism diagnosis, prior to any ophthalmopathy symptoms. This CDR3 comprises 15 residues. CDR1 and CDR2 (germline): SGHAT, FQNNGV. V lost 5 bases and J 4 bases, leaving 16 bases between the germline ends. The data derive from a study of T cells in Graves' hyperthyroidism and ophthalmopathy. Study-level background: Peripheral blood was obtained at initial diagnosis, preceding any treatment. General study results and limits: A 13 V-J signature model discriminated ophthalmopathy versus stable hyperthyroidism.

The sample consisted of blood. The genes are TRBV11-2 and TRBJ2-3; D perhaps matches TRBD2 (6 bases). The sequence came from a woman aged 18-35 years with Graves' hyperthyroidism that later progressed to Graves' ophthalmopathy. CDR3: CASSHSGARPDTQYF. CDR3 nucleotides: TGTGCCAGCAGCCATAGCGGAGCTCGCCCAGATACGCAGTATTTT.